The 10 T cell receptor beta chains below were found in one sample sequenced in a study of T cell responses to AZD1222 COVID-19 vaccine. TCRdb keeps only in-frame clones here, not all; method: immunoSEQ multiplex PCR. The sample lists about 140,000 clones, about 92% occurring once. Sequenced here: peripheral blood, sampled 28 days after the second AZD1222 dose. Source of these receptors: an adult who received the AZD1222 COVID-19 vaccine.

The gene calls are TRBV7-2 and TRBJ2-7; unclear D gene. V shed 0 bases and J shed 7 bases, with 7 bases lying between them. The CDR3 is 12 amino acids. Germline V gene lookup returns CDR1 SGHTA and CDR2 FQGNSA. The CDR3 DNA reads as TGTGCCAGCAGCTTAGCGAAGAGGGAGCAGTACTTC. It is translated as CASSLAKREQYF.

The chain joins TRBV11-2 to TRBJ2-7; D unresolved. The CDR3 consists of 14 residues. V gave up 1 base and J gave up 4 bases, with 11 bases separating them. Germline CDR1 is SGHAT and CDR2 is FQNNGV. The CDR3 protein is CASSLVPTRYEQYF. The CDR3 DNA reads as TGTGCCAGCAGCTTAGTTCCCACGAGGTACGAGCAGTACTTC.

The CDR3 region is CASSPTGQGTHLGYTF. CDR3 DNA sequence: TGTGCCAGCTCACCAACAGGACAGGGCACCCACTTGGGCTACACCTTC. The chain couples TRBV18 to TRBJ1-2, with 8 bases matching TRBD1. Germline-derived CDR1 and CDR2 are KGHSH and LQKENI. V was pared by 2 bases and J by 8 bases, with 13 bases of the junction left unmatched. The CDR3 runs to 16 residues. Full variable domain (remainder filled in from reference TRBV18 and TRBJ1-2): NAGVMQNPRHLVRRRGQEARLRCSPMKGHSHVYWYRQLPEEGLKFMVYLQKENIIDESGMPKERFSAEFPKEGPSILRIQQVVRGDSAAYFCASSPTGQGTHLGYTFGSGTRLTVV.

The V call is TRBV2, the J call TRBJ1-4; 8 bases agree with TRBD1. Trimming removed 6 bases from V and 7 bases from J; junction bases left unmatched: 1. This CDR3 is built from 12 residues. The germline CDR1 and CDR2 sequences are SNHLY and FYNNEI. CDR3 coding DNA: TGTGCCAGCAGACAGGGGGTTGAAAAACTGTTTTTT. It is translated as CASRQGVEKLFF.

This clone was counted only a few times. J is TRBJ1-2 and V is TRBV15; D gene ambiguous. V lost 8 bases and J lost 6, with 22 bases in between. Germline values: CDR1 LNHNV, CDR2 YYDKDF (reference sequence). CDR3 length: 15 amino acids. CDR3 loop: CATGNPGRVVHGYTF. The CDR3 nucleotides are TGTGCCACCGGTAACCCAGGACGGGTTGTCCATGGCTACACCTTC.

The chain joins TRBV29-1 to TRBJ1-1; 7 bases align to TRBD1. V was clipped by 7 bases and J by 4 bases; unmatched bases: 9. The CDR3 spans 13 residues. Germline V lookup: CDR1 SQVTM, CDR2 ANQGSEA. CDR3 sequence (DNA): TGCAGCGCCAAGGGACAGCGGGGCACTGAAGCTTTCTTT. Translation gives CSAKGQRGTEAFF. Full variable domain (missing parts from reference TRBV29-1 and TRBJ1-1): SAVISQKPSRDICQRGTSLTIQCQVDSQVTMMFWYRQQPGQSLTLIATANQGSEATYESGFVIDKFPISRPNLTFSTLTVSNMSPEDSSIYLCSAKGQRGTEAFFGQGTRLTVV.

The chain has TRBV27 and TRBJ2-5; tentatively, D is TRBD1 (6 bases). Trimming removed 4 bases from V and 2 bases from J, with 20 bases in between. Germline assignment: CDR1 MNHEY and CDR2 SMNVEV (reference sequence). The CDR3 covers 17 residues. The chain's CDR3 is CASSSLFMTGLQETQYF. CDR3 sequence (DNA): TGTGCCAGCAGTTCCCTCTTCATGACAGGATTACAAGAGACCCAGTACTTC.

V and J are TRBV5-1 and TRBJ2-2; TRBD1 matches at 10 bases. The CDR3 has 17 residues. Trimming cost V 1 base and J 1 base; bases outside gene matches: 4. CDR1 is SGHRS and CDR2 is YFSETQ in the germline V gene. The CDR3 DNA reads as TGCGCCAGCAGCTTGTGGGGACAGGGGTTGAACACCGGGGAGCTGTTTTTT. Translating gives CASSLWGQGLNTGELFF.

The CDR3 region has the DNA TGTGCCAGCAGTTTATTTAGCTCTAGCACAGATACGCAGTATTTT. It codes for CASSLFSSSTDTQYF. The rearrangement links TRBV27 to TRBJ2-3, with D hard to call. CDR3 length equals 15 residues. CDR1 and CDR2 from the germline V gene are MNHEY and SMNVEV (reference sequence). V lost 1 base and J lost 0, with 8 bases in between.

As concerns this clone: The junction and the germline gene differ at one end; a read error may be behind it. The V gene is TRBV4-1, the J gene TRBJ2-2; TRBD1 agrees at 7 bases. Per the germline V gene, CDR1 is MGHRA and CDR2 is YSYEKL. The CDR3 runs 16 residues. This CDR3 is CASSQTGTANTGELFF. For the CDR3, the DNA is TGCGCCAGCAGCCAAACGGGGACAGCGAATACCGGGGAGCTGTTTTTT.